This T cell receptor beta chain came from a study of radiotherapy plus CTLA-4 blockade in lung cancer. Across the study: Patients showed objective responses in about 20% of cases and disease control in roughly 31%.

The study gave focal radiation plus ipilimumab CTLA-4 blockade to patients with chemo-refractory metastatic non-small-cell lung cancer. Note on this clone: Its antigen is unidentified.

The study's findings and limits: The best predictor of response was reported to be early blood T cell clone dynamics, with interferon-beta. Among blood TCR repertoires after radiotherapy plus ipilimumab, tumor-derived clones expanded.

Assay: immunoSEQ multiplex PCR; the TCRdb copy retains only in-frame clones and omits some. The data show nearly 110,000 clones, about 85% seen once. CDR3 size: 13 residues. The V gene lost 2 bases and the J gene lost 5 bases, with 7 bases spanning the gap. Germline V lookup: CDR1 SGDLS, CDR2 YYNGEE. The sequencing here drew on peripheral blood, taken from a patient treated with radiotherapy plus ipilimumab. The chain recombines TRBV9 with TRBJ2-2; TRBD1 is a possible D gene (5 bases). This receptor was taken from a human donor with non-small cell lung cancer that progressed on radiotherapy plus ipilimumab. Some clones in this sample may be carry-over from other donors' samples. DNA of the CDR3: TGTGCCAGCAGCGTCCAGGGAACCGGGGAGCTGTTTTTT. Protein sequence: CASSVQGTGELFF.